Listed below are T cell receptor beta chains from one sample, sequenced in a study of blood T cell repertoires in COVID-19. Clones were read by immunoSEQ multiplex PCR, and TCRdb kept only the in-frame ones, dropping some. The data show under 350,000 clones, about 86% seen once. Sequenced sample: PBMCs or T cells enriched from blood (not recorded which). These TCRs come from a middle-aged woman with acute COVID-19. Each CDR3 is given without its conserved first and last residue. Each record gives: V gene, CDR3 protein.

V: TRBV5-6
CDR3: ASSLIGNNGGDRYNEQF

V: TRBV4-3
CDR3: ASSRTRPPGQGNEKLF

V: TRBV5-1
CDR3: ATKTGGDAGELF

V: TRBV7-9
CDR3: ASSLPGQGKNTEAF

V: TRBV6-1
CDR3: ASSERPGVGVPYEQY

V: TRBV27
CDR3: ASSFSNSPLH

V: TRBV7-8
CDR3: ASSNAGGGEKLF

V: TRBV19
CDR3: ASSWTSGPFEQY

V: TRBV19
CDR3: ASSNRLPGMDIQY

V: TRBV14
CDR3: ASSDVGALGYGYT

V: TRBV2
CDR3: ASTGSGNEQY

V: TRBV7-8
CDR3: ASSRAGRAGYEQY

V: TRBV9
CDR3: ASSPRAWQGYGYT

V: TRBV27
CDR3: ASKLAGGRETQY

V: TRBV27
CDR3: ASSLSPRTGVGYT

V: TRBV6-2/TRBV6-3
CDR3: ASSYSIGAGGEQY

V: TRBV7-2
CDR3: ASSPRGQSNQPQH

V: TRBV18
CDR3: ASSPTPSGTGGPLH

V: TRBV10-3
CDR3: AISEASGRMTDTQY

V: TRBV19
CDR3: ASSMSTGGVDTEAF

V: TRBV10-3
CDR3: AISEGQGGYEQY

V: TRBV5-8
CDR3: AARREAKNIQY

V: TRBV2
CDR3: ASRANTQGTYGYT

V: TRBV6-2/TRBV6-3
CDR3: ASSYSTGILRYGYT

V: TRBV24-1
CDR3: ATSDFGGGASDTQY

V: TRBV9
CDR3: ASSVDRTSGSVPGELF

V: TRBV7-8
CDR3: ASSLAFGQSNTEAF

V: TRBV10-1
CDR3: ASNATGRRSPLH

V: TRBV5-8
CDR3: ASSFGLARIVAREQY

V: TRBV28
CDR3: ASSLSGQGVPWST

V: TRBV18
CDR3: ASSPPAGLGYT

V: TRBV5-8
CDR3: ASSPRGGARNEQF

V: TRBV6-5
CDR3: ASSIAGGRTDTQY

V: TRBV11-2
CDR3: ASSPGSSRSNQPQH

V: TRBV2
CDR3: ASTRPGQGLQGGQF

V: TRBV3-1/TRBV3-2
CDR3: ASSQGLPGEKLF

V: TRBV7-8
CDR3: ASSLFLSGTANSPLH

V: TRBV5-1
CDR3: ASSRGQGYEQY

V: TRBV7-2
CDR3: ASSLSPGDGPQH

V: TRBV28
CDR3: ASSSAGTDYGYT

V: TRBV27
CDR3: ASSPHPTITGYT

V: TRBV28
CDR3: ASTIRGPNQPQH

V: TRBV2
CDR3: ASSRKGKETQY